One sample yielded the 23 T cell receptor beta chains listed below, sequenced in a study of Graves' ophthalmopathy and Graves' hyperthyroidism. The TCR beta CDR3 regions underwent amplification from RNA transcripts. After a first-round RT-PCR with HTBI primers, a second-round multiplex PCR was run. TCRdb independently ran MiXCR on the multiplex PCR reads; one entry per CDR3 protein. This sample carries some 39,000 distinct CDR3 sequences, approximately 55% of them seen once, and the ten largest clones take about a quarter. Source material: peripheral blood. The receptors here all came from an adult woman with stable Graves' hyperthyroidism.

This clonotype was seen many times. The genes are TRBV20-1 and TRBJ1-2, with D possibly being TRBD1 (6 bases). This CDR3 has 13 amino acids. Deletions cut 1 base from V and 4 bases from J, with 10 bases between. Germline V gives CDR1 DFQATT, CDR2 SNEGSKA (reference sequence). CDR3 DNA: TGCAGTGCTAGAGGGACAGTGAGCTATGGCTACACCTTC. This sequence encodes CSARGTVSYGYTF.

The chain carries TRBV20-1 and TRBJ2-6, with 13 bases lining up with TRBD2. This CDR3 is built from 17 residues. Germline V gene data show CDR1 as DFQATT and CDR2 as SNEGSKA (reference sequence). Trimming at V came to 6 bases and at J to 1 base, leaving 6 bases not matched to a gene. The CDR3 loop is CSARMTSGRSGANVLTF. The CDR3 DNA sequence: TGCAGTGCCAGGATGACTAGCGGGAGGTCTGGGGCCAACGTCCTGACTTTC.

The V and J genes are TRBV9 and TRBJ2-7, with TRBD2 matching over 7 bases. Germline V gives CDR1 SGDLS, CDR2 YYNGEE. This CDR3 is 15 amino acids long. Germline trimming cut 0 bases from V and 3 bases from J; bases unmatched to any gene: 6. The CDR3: CASSVGEGGLYEQYF. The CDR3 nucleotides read TGTGCCAGCAGCGTAGGTGAGGGAGGGCTCTACGAGCAGTACTTC.

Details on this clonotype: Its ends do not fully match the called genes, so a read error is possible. CDR3 coding DNA: TGTGCCTGCAGCTTAACCGGGCGTGAAGCCTTCTTT. Translating gives CACSLTGREAFF. The chain links TRBV5-5 to TRBJ1-1; no firm D call. Germline V gene data show CDR1 as SGHKS and CDR2 as YYEKEE (reference sequence). The CDR3 has 12 residues.

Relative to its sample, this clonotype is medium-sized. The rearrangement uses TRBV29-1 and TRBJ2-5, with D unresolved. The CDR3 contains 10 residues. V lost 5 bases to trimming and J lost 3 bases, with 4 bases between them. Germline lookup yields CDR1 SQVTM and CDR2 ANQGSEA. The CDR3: CSVYEETQYF. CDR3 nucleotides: TGCAGCGTTTATGAAGAGACCCAGTACTTC.

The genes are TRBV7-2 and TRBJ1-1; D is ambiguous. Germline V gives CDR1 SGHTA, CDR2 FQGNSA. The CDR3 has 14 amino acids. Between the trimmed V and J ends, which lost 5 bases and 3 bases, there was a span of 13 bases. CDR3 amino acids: CASSLGPGDTEAFF. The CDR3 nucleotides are TGTGCCAGCAGCCTCGGCCCCGGGGACACTGAAGCTTTCTTT.

CDR3 bases: TGCGCCAGCAGCCAACCCGGGACAGGGGAGAAGACCCAGTACTTC. It yields the protein CASSQPGTGEKTQYF. The chain links TRBV5-1 to TRBJ2-5; 10 nucleotides align to TRBD1. With V trimmed by 4 bases and J by 6 bases, 9 bases remained unmatched. The CDR3 extends over 15 amino acids. Germline lookup yields CDR1 SGHRS and CDR2 YFSETQ.

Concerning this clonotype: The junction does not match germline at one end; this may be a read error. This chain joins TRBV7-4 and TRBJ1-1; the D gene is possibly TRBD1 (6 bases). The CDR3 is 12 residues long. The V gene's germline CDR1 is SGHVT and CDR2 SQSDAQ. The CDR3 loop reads CASSARGTEASF. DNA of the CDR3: TGTGCCAGCAGCGCGAGGGGGACTGAGGCTTCCTTT.

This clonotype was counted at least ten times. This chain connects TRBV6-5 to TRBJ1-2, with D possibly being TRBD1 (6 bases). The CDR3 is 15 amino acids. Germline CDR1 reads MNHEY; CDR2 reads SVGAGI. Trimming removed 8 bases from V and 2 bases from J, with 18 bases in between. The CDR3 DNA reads TGTGCCAGCTCTCAATCCGGGACAACAAACTATGGCTACACCTTC. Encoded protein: CASSQSGTTNYGYTF.

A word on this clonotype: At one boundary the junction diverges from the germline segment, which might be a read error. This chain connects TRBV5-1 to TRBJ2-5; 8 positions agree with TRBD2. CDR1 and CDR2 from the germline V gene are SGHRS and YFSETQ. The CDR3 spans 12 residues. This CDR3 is CASSSGGETRYF. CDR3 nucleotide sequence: TGCGCCAGCAGCTCGGGGGGGGAGACCCGGTACTTC.

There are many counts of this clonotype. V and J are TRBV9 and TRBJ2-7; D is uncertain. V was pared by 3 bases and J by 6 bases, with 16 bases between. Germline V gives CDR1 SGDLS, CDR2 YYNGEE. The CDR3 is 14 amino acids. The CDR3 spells CASSEYPVASEQYF. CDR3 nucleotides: TGTGCCAGCAGCGAGTACCCCGTCGCTTCCGAGCAGTACTTC. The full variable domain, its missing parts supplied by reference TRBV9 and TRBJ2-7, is DSGVTQTPKHLITATGQRVTLRCSPRSGDLSVYWYQQSLDQGLQFLIQYYNGEERAKGNILERFSAQQFPDLHSELNLSSLELGDSALYFCASSEYPVASEQYFGPGTRLTVT.

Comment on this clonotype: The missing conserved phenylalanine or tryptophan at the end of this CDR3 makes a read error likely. This chain's CDR3 is CSTGTGYTEAFL. The CDR3 nucleotides read TGCAGCACAGGGACAGGGTACACTGAAGCTTTCCTT. The genes are TRBV29-1 and TRBJ1-1; 9 nucleotides align to TRBD1. The CDR3 is made up of 12 amino acids. Germline loops: CDR1 SQVTM, CDR2 ANQGSEA. V trimming: 8 bases; J trimming: 3 bases; junction bases outside the gene matches: 4.

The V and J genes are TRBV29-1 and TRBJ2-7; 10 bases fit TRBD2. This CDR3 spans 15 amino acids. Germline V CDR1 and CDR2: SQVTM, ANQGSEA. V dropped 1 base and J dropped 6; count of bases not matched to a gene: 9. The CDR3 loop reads CSVEGWLAGVFEQYF. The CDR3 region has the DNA TGCAGCGTTGAAGGTTGGCTAGCGGGAGTATTCGAGCAGTACTTC.

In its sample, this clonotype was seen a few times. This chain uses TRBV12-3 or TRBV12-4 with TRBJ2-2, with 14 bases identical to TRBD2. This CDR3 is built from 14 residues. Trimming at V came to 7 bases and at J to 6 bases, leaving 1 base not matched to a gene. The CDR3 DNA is TGTGCCAGCAAGACTAGCGGGAGGGCCGGGGAGCTGTTTTTT. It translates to CASKTSGRAGELFF.

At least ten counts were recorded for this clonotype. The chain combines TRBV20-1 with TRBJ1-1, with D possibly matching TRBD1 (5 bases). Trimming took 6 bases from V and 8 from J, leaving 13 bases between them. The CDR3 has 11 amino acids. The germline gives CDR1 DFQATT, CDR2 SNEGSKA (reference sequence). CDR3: CSAADGGEAFF. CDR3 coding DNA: TGCAGTGCCGCCGACGGGGGGGAAGCTTTCTTT.

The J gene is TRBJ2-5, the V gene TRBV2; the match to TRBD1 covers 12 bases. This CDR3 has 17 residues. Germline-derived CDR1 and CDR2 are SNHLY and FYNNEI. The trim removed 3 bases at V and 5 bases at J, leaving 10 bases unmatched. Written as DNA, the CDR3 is TGTGCCAGCAGTGATGGGTTGGGACAGGGGGCGCAGGAGACCCAGTACTTC. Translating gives CASSDGLGQGAQETQYF.

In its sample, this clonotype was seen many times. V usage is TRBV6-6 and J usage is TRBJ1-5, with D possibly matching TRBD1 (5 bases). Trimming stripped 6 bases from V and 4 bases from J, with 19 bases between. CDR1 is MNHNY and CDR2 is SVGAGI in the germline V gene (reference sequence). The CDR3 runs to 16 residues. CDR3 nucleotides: TGTGCCAGCAGCCGAATCGCCGGGACGACTAATCAGCCCCAGCATTTT. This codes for CASSRIAGTTNQPQHF.

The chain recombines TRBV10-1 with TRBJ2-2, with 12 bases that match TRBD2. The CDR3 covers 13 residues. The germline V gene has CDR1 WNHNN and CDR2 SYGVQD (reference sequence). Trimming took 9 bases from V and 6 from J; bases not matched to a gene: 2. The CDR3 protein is CASSSGRAGELFF. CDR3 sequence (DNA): TGCGCCAGTTCTAGCGGGAGGGCCGGGGAGCTGTTTTTT.

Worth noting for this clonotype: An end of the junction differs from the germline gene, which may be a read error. The CDR3 protein is CVSFRPGEKLFF. CDR3 coding DNA: TGTGTCAGTTTCCGGCCAGGTGAAAAACTGTTTTTT. The chain recombines TRBV19 with TRBJ1-4; no clear D. Per the germline V gene, CDR1 is LNHDA and CDR2 is SQIVND (reference sequence). The length of the CDR3 is 12 residues.

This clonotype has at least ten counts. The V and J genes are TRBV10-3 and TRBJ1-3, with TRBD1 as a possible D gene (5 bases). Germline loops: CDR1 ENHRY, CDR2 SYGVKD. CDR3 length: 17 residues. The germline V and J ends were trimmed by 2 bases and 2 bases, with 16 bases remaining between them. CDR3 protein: CAISEGTYGGPGNTIYF. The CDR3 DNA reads TGTGCCATCAGTGAGGGGACGTATGGTGGGCCTGGAAACACCATATATTTT.

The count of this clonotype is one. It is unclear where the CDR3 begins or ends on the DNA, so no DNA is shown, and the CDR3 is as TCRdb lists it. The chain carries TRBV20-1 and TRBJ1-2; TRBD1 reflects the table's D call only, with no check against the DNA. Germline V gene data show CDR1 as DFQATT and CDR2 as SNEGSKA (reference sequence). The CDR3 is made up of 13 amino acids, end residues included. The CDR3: CSPREGASYGCTF.

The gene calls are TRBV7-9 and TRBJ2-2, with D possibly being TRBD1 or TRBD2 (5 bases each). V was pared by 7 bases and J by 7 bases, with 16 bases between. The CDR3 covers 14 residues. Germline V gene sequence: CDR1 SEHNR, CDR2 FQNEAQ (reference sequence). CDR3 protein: CASTAGGANGELFF. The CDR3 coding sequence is TGTGCCAGCACCGCGGGTGGGGCCAACGGGGAGCTGTTTTTT.

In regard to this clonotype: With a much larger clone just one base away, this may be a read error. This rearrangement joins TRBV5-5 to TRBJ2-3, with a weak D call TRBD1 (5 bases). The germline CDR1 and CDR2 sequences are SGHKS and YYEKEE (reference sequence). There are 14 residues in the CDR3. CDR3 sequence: CASSQVQRTGTQYF. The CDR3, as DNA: TGTGCCAGCAGCCAAGTTCAACGCACAGGTACGCAGTATTTT.